Listed below are T cell receptor beta chains from one sample, sequenced in a study. TCRdb passed the 5' RACE reads through MiXCR, listing each CDR3 protein once. The sample has 35,000 to 50,000 distinct CDR3 sequences, around 30% seen once. The sequenced material came from memory CD4+ T cells sorted from a lymph node. These receptors originate from a female donor with breast cancer. Each CDR3 is given with its conserved first and last residue. D genes are given only for firm matches. Expanded clones are given a class, and other clones once, few, many or no size at all.

d_call	j_call	clone_size	v_call	cdr3_nt	cdr3_aa
TRBD1	TRBJ2-7	-	TRBV7-6	TGTGCCAGCAGCTTCTTGACAGGGAACGAGCAGTACTTC	CASSFLTGNEQYF
TRBD2	TRBJ2-7	many	TRBV5-1	TGCGCCAGCAGCTTGGGACTAGCAATCGACGAGCAGTACTTC	CASSLGLAIDEQYF
-	TRBJ2-7	-	TRBV29-1	TGCAGCGTTGAAACAGTCCCCTACGAGCAGTACTTC	CSVETVPYEQYF
-	TRBJ2-2	-	TRBV4-2	TGTGCCAGCAGCCAAGTGGATCCAGAGGGGACCGGGGAGCTGTTTTTT	CASSQVDPEGTGELFF
-	TRBJ2-2	-	TRBV5-1	TGCGCCAGCAGCTTCCTCCGGGACACCACCCCCGGGGAGCTGTTTTTT	CASSFLRDTTPGELFF
TRBD2	TRBJ2-7	many	TRBV20-1	TGCAGTGCGAGACTAGCGAGAACAGGGGAGCAGTACTTC	CSARLARTGEQYF
-	TRBJ2-1	-	TRBV6-2/TRBV6-3	TGTGCCGGCAGTTACGTGGGGAGTCGGAACAATGAGCAGTTCTTC	CAGSYVGSRNNEQFF
TRBD2	TRBJ2-1	-	TRBV2	TGTGCCAGCAGTGAAGTTTGGACTAGCGGGAGCGTTGAGCAGTTCTTC	CASSEVWTSGSVEQFF
-	TRBJ1-5	-	TRBV15	TGTGCCACCAGCAGAGGTAACCTTGGGGGCAATCAGCCCCAGCATTTT	CATSRGNLGGNQPQHF
-	TRBJ2-7	-	TRBV28	TGTGCCAGCAGTTTACTGGACGGGGATGCCTACGAGCAGTACTTC	CASSLLDGDAYEQYF
TRBD2	TRBJ2-5	-	TRBV15	TGTGCCACCAGCCAAAGAGCGGGGGAAGAGACCCAGTACTTC	CATSQRAGEETQYF
TRBD1	TRBJ2-2	-	TRBV27	TGTGCCAGCAGTCACTCCCCGACAGGGACCGGGGAGCTGTTTTTT	CASSHSPTGTGELFF
TRBD1	TRBJ2-3	-	TRBV7-9	TGTGCCAGCAGCTTCAACAGGGGCGGAACAGATACGCAGTATTTT	CASSFNRGGTDTQYF
-	TRBJ2-1	-	TRBV3-1	TGTGCCAGCAGCCAAGATCGGCAGGGGGGGAATGAGCAGTTCTTC	CASSQDRQGGNEQFF
-	TRBJ2-2	few	TRBV6-1	TGTGCCAGCAGTCAACAGAGATTAAACACCGGGGAGCTGTTTTTT	CASSQQRLNTGELFF
TRBD1	TRBJ2-5	few	TRBV28	TGTGCCAGCAGTTTAAGGGACAGGGTGATTGAGACCCAGTACTTC	CASSLRDRVIETQYF
-	TRBJ2-3	few	TRBV7-2	TGTGCCAGCAGCTCGGGCCCCACAGATACGCAGTATTTT	CASSSGPTDTQYF
TRBD2	TRBJ2-1	-	TRBV3-1	TGTGCCAGCAGCCAAGTGGCAGGGAGGGACAATGAGCAGTTCTTC	CASSQVAGRDNEQFF
TRBD2	TRBJ2-1	-	TRBV28	TGTGCCAGCAGTTTAGTGACGGGAGGGCAGATTGAGCAGTTCTTC	CASSLVTGGQIEQFF
TRBD1	TRBJ1-6	many	TRBV9	TGTGCCAGCAGCCCACAGGGGTTGAATTCACCCCTCCACTTT	CASSPQGLNSPLHF
-	TRBJ2-7	-	TRBV4-2	TGTGCCAGCAGCCAAGAATTAGCTTCCTACGAGCAGTACTTC	CASSQELASYEQYF
-	TRBJ1-1	-	TRBV7-3	TGTGCCAGCAGCCAGGTCACTGGGGGCACTGAAGCTTTCTTT	CASSQVTGGTEAFF
TRBD1	TRBJ2-3	-	TRBV7-9	TGTGCCAGCAGTCCTCCGGGACAGGATACGCAGTATTTT	CASSPPGQDTQYF
TRBD2	TRBJ2-4	-	TRBV28	TGTGCCAGCAGTGGAGGGAGGGGAAACATTCAGTACTTC	CASSGGRGNIQYF
-	TRBJ1-2	few	TRBV10-3	TGTGCCATCAGTGAGTGGGCCGAAGAGAAGGACTACACCTTC	CAISEWAEEKDYTF
TRBD2	TRBJ2-5	few	TRBV12-3/TRBV12-4	TGTGCCAGCAGTGCCGGGACTACATCCGGCGGAGAGACCCAGTACTTC	CASSAGTTSGGETQYF
-	TRBJ2-4	-	TRBV28	TGTGCCAGCAGTTTTAGGGTAGCCAAAAACATTCAGTACTTC	CASSFRVAKNIQYF
-	TRBJ1-5	few	TRBV12-3/TRBV12-4	TGTGCCAGCACCACGAGGTCACGGCTGCGGCAGCCCCAGCATTTT	CASTTRSRLRQPQHF
-	TRBJ2-2	-	TRBV24-1	TGTGCCACCAGTGAGGATGGCGGGGCCGGGGAGCTGTTTTTT	CATSEDGGAGELFF
-	TRBJ2-2	few	TRBV6-5	TGTGCCAGCAGTTACTCGATTAGATCCTGGGAGCAGGACGGGGAGCTGTTTTTT	CASSYSIRSWEQDGELFF
-	TRBJ2-7	-	TRBV4-1	TGCGCCAGCAGCCCGTCAGGTTTCCACTACGAGCAGTACTTC	CASSPSGFHYEQYF
TRBD1	TRBJ2-4	few	TRBV9	TGTGCCAGCAGCGTAGATGGACAGGGAATTCAGTACTTC	CASSVDGQGIQYF
-	TRBJ1-4	-	TRBV12-3/TRBV12-4	TGTGCCAGCAGTTTAGCTTCGGCCGTTCTTGATGAAAAACTGTTTTTT	CASSLASAVLDEKLFF
-	TRBJ2-2	-	TRBV20-1	TGCAGTGCCCTCTGGGGGGCTGCGACCGCACTTGGGGAGCTGTTTTTT	CSALWGAATALGELFF
TRBD1	TRBJ2-3	-	TRBV3-1	TGTGCCAGCAGCGACACACCGGGACAGAGCACAGATACGCAGTATTTT	CASSDTPGQSTDTQYF
-	TRBJ2-1	few	TRBV7-3	TGTGCCAGCAGCCCCAGCCGGGGTGGTTCCGGGGATGAGCAGTTCTTC	CASSPSRGGSGDEQFF
-	TRBJ2-7	-	TRBV6-5	TGTGCCAGCAGCTCAGGGTTCGAGCAGTACTTC	CASSSGFEQYF
TRBD2	TRBJ2-1	-	TRBV20-1	TGCAGTCCGACTAGCGGCTCCTACAATGAGCAGTTCTTC	CSPTSGSYNEQFF
-	TRBJ1-1	few	TRBV28	TGTGCCAGCAGTTTAAGGCAGGCGAACACTGAAGCTTTCTTT	CASSLRQANTEAFF
-	TRBJ2-2	few	TRBV11-3	TGTGCCAGCAGCGGGGGGGCCTGGAGGGAGCTGTTTTTT	CASSGGAWRELFF
TRBD2	TRBJ2-7	few	TRBV5-1	TGCGCCAGCAGCTTGGGGGGTGGACTAGCAAGCTACGAGCAGTACTTC	CASSLGGGLASYEQYF
-	TRBJ2-5	-	TRBV5-1	TGCGCCAGCAGCTCCGCACAGGGCGCCCAAGAGACCCAGTACTTC	CASSSAQGAQETQYF
-	TRBJ2-3	medium-sized	TRBV15	TGTGCCACCAGCAGAGATCTGGCAGATACGCAGTATTTT	CATSRDLADTQYF
TRBD1	TRBJ2-7	-	TRBV5-1	TGCGCCAGCAGAAGAGACACAGGGGGCGGACGGCACGAGCAGTACTTC	CASRRDTGGGRHEQYF